Listed below are T cell receptor beta chains from one sample, sequenced in a study of CD8+CD57+ T cells in acquired aplastic anemia. MiXCR, applied by TCRdb to the reads, yields one record per CDR3 protein. The profile shows some 150,000 distinct CDR3 sequences, about 48% of them singletons. Sequencing input: sorted CD4+, CD8+, or CD8+CD57+ T cells (not recorded which) from PBMCs. Every receptor here comes from a human donor with aplastic anemia. Both conserved end residues are part of each CDR3. The order of the fields is CDR3 protein, CDR3 DNA, clone size, J gene, V gene, D gene. D genes are given only for firm matches. Size is omitted from some rows. Given values are once, few, many or a class for expanded clones.

CDR3: CATSVILGNTGELFF
DNA: TGTGCCACCAGTGTGATTTTAGGGAACACCGGGGAGCTGTTTTTT
size: NA
J: TRBJ2-2
V: TRBV24-1
D: NA

CDR3: CASIGTSGSTDTQYF
DNA: TGTGCCAGTATTGGGACTAGCGGAAGCACAGATACGCAGTATTTT
size: NA
J: TRBJ2-3
V: TRBV19
D: TRBD2

CDR3: CASSLLGQGIAGNTIYF
DNA: TGCGCCAGCAGCTTGTTGGGACAGGGGATAGCTGGAAACACCATATATTTT
size: NA
J: TRBJ1-3
V: TRBV5-1
D: TRBD1

CDR3: CASSPLGSGGAIDTQYF
DNA: TGTGCCAGCAGTCCTCTAGGGAGCGGGGGGGCAATAGATACGCAGTATTTT
size: NA
J: TRBJ2-3
V: TRBV12-3/TRBV12-4
D: TRBD2

CDR3: CAISESLVLNTEAFF
DNA: TGTGCCATCAGTGAGTCTCTCGTCTTGAACACTGAAGCTTTCTTT
size: few
J: TRBJ1-1
V: TRBV10-3
D: NA

CDR3: CASSGQGAYVKLFF
DNA: TGTGCCAGCAGTGGGCAGGGGGCATATGTAAAACTGTTTTTT
size: NA
J: TRBJ1-4
V: TRBV2
D: TRBD1

CDR3: CASSPLAGGPDAF
DNA: TGTGCCAGTAGTCCCCTCGCGGGCGGACCCGATGCGTTC
size: NA
J: TRBJ2-4
V: TRBV19
D: NA

CDR3: CASSYGTGDIDTQYF
DNA: TGCGCCAGCAGCTACGGGACAGGGGATATAGATACGCAGTATTTT
size: NA
J: TRBJ2-3
V: TRBV5-1
D: TRBD1

CDR3: CASSEPSGPYTDTQYF
DNA: TGTGCCAGCAGCGAACCTAGCGGGCCATACACAGATACGCAGTATTTT
size: many
J: TRBJ2-3
V: TRBV4-2
D: TRBD2

CDR3: CASSMGGPGEQYF
DNA: TGTGCCAGTAGTATGGGGGGGCCTGGCGAGCAGTACTTC
size: NA
J: TRBJ2-7
V: TRBV29-1
D: NA

CDR3: CSAPTTSEFTGNTIYF
DNA: TGCAGTGCCCCGACCACGTCGGAGTTCACTGGAAACACCATATATTTT
size: many
J: TRBJ1-3
V: TRBV20-1
D: NA

CDR3: CASSEIEGQGNSPLHF
DNA: TGTGCCAGCAGTGAAATTGAGGGACAGGGAAATTCACCCCTCCACTTT
size: many
J: TRBJ1-6
V: TRBV6-1
D: TRBD1

CDR3: CAISVGQGINSPLHF
DNA: TGTGCCATCAGTGTAGGTCAGGGGATAAATTCACCCCTCCACTTT
size: few
J: TRBJ1-6
V: TRBV10-3
D: NA

CDR3: CASSGRQGRLYF
DNA: TGTGCCAGCAGTGGTCGACAGGGGCGGTTGTACTTC
size: few
J: TRBJ2-7
V: TRBV7-3
D: TRBD1

CDR3: CASSGTGDSYNEQFF
DNA: TGTGCCAGCAGTGGGACAGGGGACTCCTACAATGAGCAGTTCTTC
size: once
J: TRBJ2-1
V: TRBV6-1
D: TRBD1

CDR3: CASSLTPRQPQHF
DNA: TGTGCCAGCAGCTTAACGCCACGGCAGCCCCAGCATTTT
size: few
J: TRBJ1-5
V: TRBV7-2
D: NA

CDR3: CASSEGELGVGETQYF
DNA: TGTGCCAGCAGTGAAGGGGAGTTAGGAGTAGGAGAGACCCAGTACTTC
size: NA
J: TRBJ2-5
V: TRBV25-1
D: NA

CDR3: CASSFGQTYGYTF
DNA: TGTGCCAGCAGTTTTGGACAGACATATGGCTACACCTTC
size: few
J: TRBJ1-2
V: TRBV27
D: NA

CDR3: CASSSGNQPQHF
DNA: TGTGCCAGCAGTAGTGGCAATCAGCCCCAGCATTTT
size: NA
J: TRBJ1-5
V: TRBV27
D: NA

CDR3: CASSTTTTSGATSTDTQYF
DNA: TGTGCCAGCAGCACGACTACTACTAGCGGGGCCACTAGCACAGATACGCAGTATTTT
size: many
J: TRBJ2-3
V: TRBV11-1
D: TRBD2

CDR3: CAGSIPGQGGNEQSF
DNA: TGTGCCGGCAGCATACCGGGACAGGGTGGCAATGAGCAGTCCTTC
size: NA
J: TRBJ2-1
V: TRBV7-3
D: TRBD1

CDR3: CASRLRGQETQYF
DNA: TGCGCCAGCAGGTTACGGGGCCAAGAGACCCAGTACTTC
size: many
J: TRBJ2-5
V: TRBV5-1
D: NA

CDR3: CASRPGTYGYTF
DNA: TGTGCCAGCAGGCCCGGGACCTATGGCTACACCTTC
size: once
J: TRBJ1-2
V: TRBV2
D: NA

CDR3: CASSLSPPGYTF
DNA: TGTGCCAGCAGCTTGTCCCCCCCCGGCTACACCTTC
size: NA
J: TRBJ1-2
V: TRBV5-8
D: NA